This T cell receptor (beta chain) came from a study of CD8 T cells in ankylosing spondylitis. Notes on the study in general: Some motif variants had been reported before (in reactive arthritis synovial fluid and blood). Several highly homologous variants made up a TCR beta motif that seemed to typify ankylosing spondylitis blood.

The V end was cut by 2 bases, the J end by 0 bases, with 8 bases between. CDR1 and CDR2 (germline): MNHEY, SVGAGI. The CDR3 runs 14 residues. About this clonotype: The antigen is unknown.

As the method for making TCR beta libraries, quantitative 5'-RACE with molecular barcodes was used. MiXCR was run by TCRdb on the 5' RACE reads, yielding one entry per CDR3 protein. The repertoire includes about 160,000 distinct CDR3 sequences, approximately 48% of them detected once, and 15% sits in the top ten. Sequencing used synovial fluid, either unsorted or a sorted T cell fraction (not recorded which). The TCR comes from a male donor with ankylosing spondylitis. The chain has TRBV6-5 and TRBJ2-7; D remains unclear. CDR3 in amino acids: CASSYGAFSYEQYF. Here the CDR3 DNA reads TGTGCCAGCAGTTACGGAGCTTTCTCCTACGAGCAGTACTTC.